Shown below are 21 T cell receptor beta chains from a single sample sequenced in a study of T-cell reconstitution after alpha-beta-depleted transplantation in children. Unique molecular identifiers were incorporated into the prepared TCRbeta library. TCRdb re-called the PCR reads through MiXCR, storing one row per CDR3 protein. The profile shows 670,000 or so distinct CDR3 sequences, about an eighth of them singletons. Sample: PBMCs, taken before TCRalphabeta/CD19-depleted stem cell transplant. The receptors shown here come from a girl aged 2-10 years with congenital amegakaryocytic thrombocytopenia, due to receive a stem cell transplant.

The chain recombines TRBV20-1 with TRBJ1-1; 11 bases are shared with TRBD1. J was trimmed by 0 bases and V by 6 bases; bases with no gene match: 3. This CDR3 region has 14 residues. Germline lookup yields CDR1 DFQATT and CDR2 SNEGSKA (reference sequence). This CDR3 reads CSAGTGGLNTEAFF. As DNA, the CDR3 is TGCAGTGCAGGGACAGGGGGTTTGAACACTGAAGCTTTCTTT.

On this clonotype itself: A much more abundant neighbour one base away suggests this may be a read error. The chain couples TRBV5-1 to TRBJ2-1; the D gene could be TRBD1 or TRBD2 (5 bases each). Germline V gives CDR1 SGHRS, CDR2 YFSETQ. V lost 2 bases, J lost 0 bases, and 9 bases lay in between. This CDR3 is 15 amino acids long. The CDR3 spells CASSFEGSSYNEQFF. The CDR3 DNA is TGCGCCAGCAGCTTTGAGGGGAGCTCCTACAATGAGCAGTTCTTC. Drawing the rest from reference TRBV5-1 and TRBJ2-1, the complete variable domain is KAGVTQTPRYLIKTRGQQVTLSCSPISGHRSVSWYQQTPGQGLQFLFEYFSETQRNKGNFPGRFSGRQFSNSRSEMNVSTLELGDSALYLCASSFEGSSYNEQFFGPGTRLTVL.

Ten or more counts support this clonotype. This chain links TRBV20-1 with TRBJ2-1; 9 bases agree with TRBD2. Germline V gene sequence: CDR1 DFQATT, CDR2 SNEGSKA (reference sequence). This CDR3 region has 12 residues. V shed 6 bases, J shed 9 bases, and the junction held 6 bases outside the gene matches. The CDR3 DNA reads as TGCAGTGCCTACGGACTAGCGTTTGAGCAGTTCTTC. Translation: CSAYGLAFEQFF.

The rearrangement links TRBV7-2 to TRBJ2-7, with D perhaps matching TRBD1 (6 bases). This CDR3 has 16 residues. Per the germline V gene, CDR1 is SGHTA and CDR2 is FQGNSA. Trimming took 5 bases from V and 2 from J, leaving 19 bases between them. The CDR3 DNA reads as TGTGCCAGCAGCCTGCTCCTCACAGGGCCGCCCTACGAGCAGTACTTC. Amino acid sequence: CASSLLLTGPPYEQYF.

This clonotype was counted only a few times. The V gene is TRBV29-1, the J gene TRBJ2-3; D remains unclear. This CDR3 has 15 residues. The germline V and J ends were trimmed by 0 bases and 2 bases, with 12 bases remaining between them. The germline V gene encodes CDR1 SQVTM and CDR2 ANQGSEA. The CDR3 sequence: CSVEDVSTPTDTQYF. CDR3 DNA sequence: TGCAGCGTTGAAGACGTATCTACTCCCACAGATACGCAGTATTTT.

In its sample, this clonotype was seen many times. This sequence joins TRBV20-1 and TRBJ2-2, with D hard to call. CDR1 is DFQATT, CDR2 SNEGSKA, per germline (reference sequence). Trimming cost V 7 bases and J 4 bases, with 7 bases left between them. The CDR3 covers 11 residues. The CDR3 nucleotides read TGCAGTGTCCAGGTCACCGGGGAGCTGTTTTTT. This gives the protein CSVQVTGELFF.

This clonotype has a single count. The gene calls are TRBV20-1 and TRBJ2-7; maybe TRBD1 (7 bases). The CDR3 contains 17 residues. Trimming left V 3 bases short and J 1 base short, with 22 bases between. In germline, CDR1 is DFQATT, CDR2 SNEGSKA (reference sequence). The chain's CDR3 is CSARRGLERAGSYEQYF. DNA for the CDR3: TGCAGTGCTAGGAGGGGGCTTGAGCGGGCGGGATCCTACGAGCAGTACTTC.

J is TRBJ1-1 and V is TRBV5-1; 7 bases line up with TRBD1. J gave up 0 bases and V 3 bases, and 8 bases lay outside the gene matches. The CDR3 runs 16 residues. CDR1 is SGHRS, CDR2 YFSETQ, per germline. As DNA, the CDR3 is TGCGCCAGCAGCTCCCTTACGGGACAGCTGAACACTGAAGCTTTCTTT. Translation: CASSSLTGQLNTEAFF.

J is TRBJ2-7 and V is TRBV7-8; 9 bases agree with TRBD2. The germline V gene encodes CDR1 SGHVS and CDR2 FQNEAQ. The CDR3 sequence is 15 residues long. J lost 2 bases, V lost 2 bases, and 4 bases had no gene match. The CDR3 loop reads CASSLLREGTYEQYF. CDR3 DNA sequence: TGTGCCAGCAGCTTATTGCGGGAGGGCACCTACGAGCAGTACTTC.

This clonotype was counted ten times or more. The rearrangement joins TRBV5-1 to TRBJ1-4; D remains unclear. V was pared by 0 bases and J by 3 bases, with 12 bases between. Germline V gene lookup returns CDR1 SGHRS and CDR2 YFSETQ. CDR3 length: 16 amino acids. As DNA, the CDR3 is TGCGCCAGCAGCTTGGGGTCCAACGGACCTAATGAAAAACTGTTTTTT. It translates to CASSLGSNGPNEKLFF.

This clonotype showed up many times. This chain's CDR3 is CASKRVTSSYEQYF. In DNA form, the CDR3 reads TGTGCCAGCAAGAGGGTGACGAGCTCCTACGAGCAGTACTTC. The genes are TRBV6-4 and TRBJ2-7; weak D call: TRBD2 (5 bases). Germline V CDR1 and CDR2: MRHNA, SNTAGT. Trimming pared 7 bases from V and 0 bases from J, leaving 13 bases between. CDR3 size: 14 residues.

As to this clonotype: A read error may explain this, as a much larger clone is one base away. This chain uses TRBV7-8 with TRBJ2-1, with TRBD2 identical over 7 bases. V was clipped by 3 bases and J by 0 bases; unmatched bases: 5. Germline-derived CDR1 and CDR2 are SGHVS and FQNEAQ. The CDR3 has 16 residues. CDR3 protein: CASSLGTKGSYNEQFF. The CDR3, as DNA: TGTGCCAGCAGCTTGGGGACTAAGGGCTCCTACAATGAGCAGTTCTTC.

J is TRBJ2-7 and V is TRBV7-8; D unclear. The V end lost 2 bases, the J end lost 2 bases, and 13 bases lay between the germline ends. The CDR3 runs 15 residues. Germline V CDR1 and CDR2: SGHVS, FQNEAQ. For the CDR3, the DNA is TGTGCCAGCAGCTTATACGGACCGCAAGCCTACGAGCAGTACTTC. It translates to CASSLYGPQAYEQYF.

The CDR3 loop reads CASHVLSDGTDTQYF. CDR3 bases: TGTGCCAGCCACGTACTAAGTGACGGAACAGATACGCAGTATTTT. The rearrangement uses TRBV11-2 and TRBJ2-3; D unclear. Per germline, CDR1 SGHAT and CDR2 FQNNGV. The CDR3 covers 15 residues. The ends were cut back, 8 bases at V and 3 bases at J, with 18 bases in the middle.

This clonotype was found a few times. The CDR3: CSAPTSYQETQYF. In nucleotides, the CDR3 is TGCAGTGCTCCGACTTCGTACCAAGAGACCCAGTACTTC. The chain joins TRBV20-1 to TRBJ2-5; D uncertain. The CDR3 length is 13 residues. Between the trimmed V and J ends, which lost 5 bases and 0 bases, there was a span of 10 bases. Germline V gene lookup returns CDR1 DFQATT and CDR2 SNEGSKA (reference sequence).

The genes are TRBV4-1 and TRBJ2-7, with 12 bases fitting TRBD2. The CDR3 consists of 16 residues. Per the germline V gene, CDR1 is MGHRA and CDR2 is YSYEKL. J lost 6 bases, V lost 3 bases, and 9 bases had no gene match. The CDR3 spells CASSHRLAGDWSEQYF. The CDR3 nucleotides are TGCGCCAGCAGCCACCGACTAGCGGGAGATTGGAGCGAGCAGTACTTC.

This clonotype occurred a few times. In DNA form, the CDR3 reads TGTGCCAGCAGCTTAGCAAGTAGCGGGAGGGCTGCCAATGAGCAGTTCTTC. Protein: CASSLASSGRAANEQFF. The genes are TRBV7-9 and TRBJ2-1; 11 bases agree with TRBD2. CDR3 length: 17 amino acids. Germline CDR1 SEHNR, CDR2 FQNEAQ (reference sequence). J gave up 6 bases and V 0 bases, and 7 bases lay outside the gene matches.

This clonotype was observed at least ten times. The chain is built from TRBV10-3 and TRBJ1-1; TRBD1 aligns across 8 bases. The junction had 8 bases not matched to a gene; V was cut back by 3 bases and J by 8 bases. In germline, CDR1 is ENHRY, CDR2 SYGVKD. There are 14 residues in the CDR3. The CDR3 spells CAISEVRTGSEAFF. Written as DNA, the CDR3 is TGTGCCATCAGTGAAGTGAGGACAGGGTCCGAAGCTTTCTTT.

This clonotype was seen at least ten times. CDR3 sequence (DNA): TGCAGTGCCGCCCCCTCGGATACGCAGTATTTT. Its protein product is CSAAPSDTQYF. The gene calls are TRBV20-1 and TRBJ2-3; D gene unclear. The germline CDR1 and CDR2 sequences are DFQATT and SNEGSKA (reference sequence). The CDR3 is made up of 11 amino acids. The V end was cut by 6 bases, the J end by 6 bases, with 10 bases between.

This clonotype was seen ten or more times. The chain carries TRBV20-1 and TRBJ1-1; 10 bases align to TRBD1. Germline-derived CDR1 and CDR2 are DFQATT and SNEGSKA (reference sequence). The ends lost 1 base at V and 3 bases at J; junction bases unmatched: 5. CDR3 size: 15 residues. The CDR3 DNA is TGCAGTGCTAGAGCCTTAGGACAGGGGGACACTGAAGCTTTCTTT. Amino acids: CSARALGQGDTEAFF.

This rearrangement joins TRBV20-1 to TRBJ2-1; D possibly corresponds to TRBD2 (6 bases). Trimming took off 6 bases at V and 9 bases at J, with 21 bases between the two ends. CDR3 length: 14 residues. Germline V gene data show CDR1 as DFQATT and CDR2 as SNEGSKA (reference sequence). As DNA, the CDR3 is TGCAGTGCCCCGCCGGGACTTACCTCGGGTGAGCAGTTCTTC. Its protein product is CSAPPGLTSGEQFF.